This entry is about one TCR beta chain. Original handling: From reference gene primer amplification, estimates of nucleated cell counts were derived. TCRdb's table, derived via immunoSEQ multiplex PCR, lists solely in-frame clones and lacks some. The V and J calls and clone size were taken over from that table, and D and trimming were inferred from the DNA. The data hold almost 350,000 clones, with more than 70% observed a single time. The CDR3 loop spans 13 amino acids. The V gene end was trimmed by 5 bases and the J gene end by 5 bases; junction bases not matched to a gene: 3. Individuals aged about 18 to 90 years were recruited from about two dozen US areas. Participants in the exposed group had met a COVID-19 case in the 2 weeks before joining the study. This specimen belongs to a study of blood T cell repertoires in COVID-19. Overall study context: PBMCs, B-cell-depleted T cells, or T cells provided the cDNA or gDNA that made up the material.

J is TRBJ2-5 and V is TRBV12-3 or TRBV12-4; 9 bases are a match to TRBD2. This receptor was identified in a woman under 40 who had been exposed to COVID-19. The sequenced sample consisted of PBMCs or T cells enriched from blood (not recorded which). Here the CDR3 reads CASSNSGSETQYF. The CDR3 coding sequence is TGTGCCAGCAGTAATAGCGGGAGTGAGACCCAGTACTTC.